This TCR beta chain was identified in a study of shared T cell receptors in the human thymus. Libraries were prepared by immunoSEQ multiplex PCR; TCRdb keeps only in-frame clonotypes and omits some of them. The sample records more than 550,000 clones, roughly 88% being singletons. V shed 5 bases and J shed 1 base, with 14 bases lying between them. There are 16 residues in the CDR3. The germline gives CDR1 SGHAT, CDR2 FQNNGV. This same sample was also taken into another study, of human thymus T cells.

This receptor was identified in a girl under three years old with a congenital heart defect. The sample taken for sequencing was thymocytes. The chain uses TRBV11-2 and TRBJ2-2; D is ambiguous. CDR3 region: CASSLSRSRNTGELFF. CDR3 coding DNA: TGTGCCAGCAGCCTCTCCAGGTCACGGAACACCGGGGAGCTGTTTTTT.